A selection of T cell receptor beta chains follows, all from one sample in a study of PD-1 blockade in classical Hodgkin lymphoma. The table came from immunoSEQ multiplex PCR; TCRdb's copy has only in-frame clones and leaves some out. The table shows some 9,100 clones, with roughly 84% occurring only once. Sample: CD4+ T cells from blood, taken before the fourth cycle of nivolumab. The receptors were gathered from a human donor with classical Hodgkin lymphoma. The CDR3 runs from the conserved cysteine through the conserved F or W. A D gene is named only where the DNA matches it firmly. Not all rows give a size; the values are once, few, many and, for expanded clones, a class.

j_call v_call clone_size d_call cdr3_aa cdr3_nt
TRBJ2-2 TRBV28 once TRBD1 CASSFGRQYRGNTGELFF TGTGCCAGCAGTTTTGGACGACAGTACAGGGGAAACACCGGGGAGCTGTTTTTT
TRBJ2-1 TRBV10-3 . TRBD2 CAPEGGRWNEQFF TGTGCCCCCGAGGGAGGGCGGTGGAATGAGCAGTTCTTC
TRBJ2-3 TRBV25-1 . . CASRDTGRGTDTQYF TGTGCCAGCAGAGATACAGGGCGTGGGACAGATACGCAGTATTTT
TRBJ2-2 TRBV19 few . CASRDTGNTGELFF TGTGCCAGTAGGGATACAGGGAACACCGGGGAGCTGTTTTTT
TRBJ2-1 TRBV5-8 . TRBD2 CASSSSMGRATFEQFF TGTGCCAGCAGCTCCTCGATGGGGAGGGCCACGTTTGAGCAGTTCTTC
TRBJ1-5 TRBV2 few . CASSEMDSNQPQHF TGTGCCAGCAGTGAGATGGATAGCAATCAGCCCCAGCATTTT
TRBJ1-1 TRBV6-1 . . CASSESAANTEAFF TGTGCCAGCAGTGAATCTGCTGCGAACACTGAAGCTTTCTTT
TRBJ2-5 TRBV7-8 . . CASTPWGPETQYF TGTGCCAGCACCCCCTGGGGTCCGGAGACCCAGTACTTC
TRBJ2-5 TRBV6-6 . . CASSPRKETQYF TGTGCCAGCAGCCCGCGAAAAGAGACCCAGTACTTC
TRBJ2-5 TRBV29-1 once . CSVEISQETQYF TGCAGCGTTGAAATCAGCCAAGAGACCCAGTACTTC
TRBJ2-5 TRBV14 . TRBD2 CASSQDSAGEEETQYF TGTGCCAGCAGCCAAGACTCAGCGGGAGAGGAGGAGACCCAGTACTTC
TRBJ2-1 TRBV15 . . CATSRVSGSPYNEQFF TGTGCCACCAGCAGAGTTTCGGGGTCCCCCTACAATGAGCAGTTCTTC
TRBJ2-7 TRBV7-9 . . CASSRDGSSYEQYF TGTGCCAGCAGCAGGGACGGTTCCTCCTACGAGCAGTACTTC
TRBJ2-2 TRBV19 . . CASSGDFGDIMNTGELFF TGTGCCAGTAGTGGTGATTTTGGCGACATAATGAACACCGGGGAGCTGTTTTTT
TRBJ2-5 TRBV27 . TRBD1 CASSSRGQGWETQYF TGTGCCAGCAGTTCGAGGGGACAGGGGTGGGAGACCCAGTACTTC
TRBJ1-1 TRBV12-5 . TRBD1 CASGPATTGVVFPNTEAFF TGTGCTAGTGGTCCGGCCACGACAGGGGTAGTTTTCCCGAACACTGAAGCTTTCTTT
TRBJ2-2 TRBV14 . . CASSRYAGELFF TGTGCCAGCAGCCGGTATGCCGGGGAGCTGTTTTTT
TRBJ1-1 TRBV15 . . CATSQGHLNTEAFF TGTGCCACCAGCCAGGGACATCTGAACACTGAAGCTTTCTTT
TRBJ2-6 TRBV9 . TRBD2 CASSRRGAGANVLTF TGTGCCAGCAGCAGACGGGGGGCTGGGGCCAACGTCCTGACTTTC
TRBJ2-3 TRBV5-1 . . CASSYPLQSTDTQYF TGCGCCAGCAGCTACCCATTACAGAGCACAGATACGCAGTATTTT
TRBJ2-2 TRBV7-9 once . CASSLVTLTGELFF TGTGCCAGCAGCTTAGTAACTCTCACCGGGGAGCTGTTTTTT
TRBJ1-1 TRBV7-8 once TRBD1 CASSYRDRGSNTEAFF TGTGCCAGCAGCTACCGGGACAGGGGCTCGAACACTGAAGCTTTCTTT
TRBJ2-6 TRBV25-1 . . CASSFPGANVLTF TGTGCCAGCAGCTTCCCTGGGGCCAACGTCCTGACTTTC
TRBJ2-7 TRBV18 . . CASSPPGIPYEQYF TGTGCCAGCTCACCACCAGGTATCCCCTACGAGCAGTACTTC
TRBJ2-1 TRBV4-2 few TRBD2 CASSHLTAGGEDNEQFF TGTGCCAGCAGCCACCTAACAGCGGGGGGAGAGGACAATGAGCAGTTCTTC
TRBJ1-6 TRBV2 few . CASSGLHNSPLHF TGTGCCAGTTCGGGACTGCATAATTCACCCCTCCACTTT
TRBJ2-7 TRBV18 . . CASSVETYEQYF TGTGCCAGCTCGGTGGAAACCTACGAGCAGTACTTC
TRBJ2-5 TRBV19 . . CASRETGLRQETQYF TGTGCCAGTAGGGAAACAGGGCTTCGCCAAGAGACCCAGTACTTC
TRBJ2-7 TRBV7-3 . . CASSQSFPKAEQYF TGTGCCAGCAGCCAATCGTTCCCCAAGGCCGAGCAGTACTTC
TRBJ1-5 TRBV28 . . CASRTGRWAAGQPQHF TGTGCCAGCAGAACCGGTCGTTGGGCGGCGGGTCAGCCCCAGCATTTT
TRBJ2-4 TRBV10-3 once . CAISPTAGGAKNIQYF TGTGCCATCAGCCCCACCGCCGGGGGCGCCAAAAACATTCAGTACTTC
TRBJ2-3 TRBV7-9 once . CASSPRLGGLDTQYF TGTGCCAGCAGCCCCCGGCTGGGGGGATTAGATACGCAGTATTTT
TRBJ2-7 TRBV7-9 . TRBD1 CASRTGGGSYEQYF TGTGCCAGCAGGACAGGGGGCGGGTCCTACGAGCAGTACTTC
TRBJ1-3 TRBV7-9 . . CASSLGGLYGNTIYF TGTGCCAGCAGCTTAGGGGGGCTTTATGGAAACACCATATATTTT
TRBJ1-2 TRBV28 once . CASLSRGYGYTF TGTGCCAGCTTGTCCAGGGGCTATGGCTACACCTTC
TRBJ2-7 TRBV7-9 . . CASSRGPAYEQYF TGTGCCAGCAGCCGTGGGCCAGCCTACGAGCAGTACTTC
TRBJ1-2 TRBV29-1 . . CSVGGELYGYTF TGCAGCGTTGGCGGGGAACTCTATGGCTACACCTTC
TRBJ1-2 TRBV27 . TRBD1 CASSPLTGNFYGYTF TGTGCCAGCAGTCCCTTGACAGGGAACTTCTATGGCTACACCTTC
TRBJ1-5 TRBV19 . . CASSIAAGSSNQPQHF TGTGCCAGTAGTATAGCGGCAGGGAGTAGCAATCAGCCCCAGCATTTT
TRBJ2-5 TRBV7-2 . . CASSAQETQYF TGTGCCAGCAGCGCACAAGAGACCCAGTACTTC
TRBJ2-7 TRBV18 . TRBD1 CASSSPGQGDYEQYF TGTGCCAGCTCATCGCCGGGACAGGGCGATTACGAGCAGTACTTC
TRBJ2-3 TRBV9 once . CASSESLGQTTDTQYF TGTGCCAGCAGCGAGTCTTTGGGGCAAACCACAGATACGCAGTATTTT